The sample holds one count of the clone carrying this T cell receptor (beta chain). Its antigen is as yet unknown. This specimen belongs to a study of T cell responses to AZD1222 COVID-19 vaccine. Study-level information: Second-dose schedules of about 4 or about 12 weeks were combined. Study findings and constraints: Just five or six AZD1222 recipients were seropositive at baseline. Most donors were white British, females outnumbered males, and clonal diversity was possibly underestimated. Reports indicate that nearly half of spike-specific TCRs are directed at unmutated variant regions.

Germline values: CDR1 MGHRA, CDR2 YSYEKL. The CDR3 is 17 amino acids. Trimming removed 4 bases from V and 0 bases from J, with 16 bases in between. The data were produced by immunoSEQ multiplex PCR, yet TCRdb's version contains in-frame clones alone and is incomplete. The data contain under 150,000 clones, roughly 85% of them singletons. The origin of this receptor is an adult in good health. The rearrangement links TRBV4-1 to TRBJ1-3; D is unresolved. The sequences come from peripheral blood, collected on day 0 of AZD1222 vaccination. The CDR3 loop reads CASSPQRGIISGNTIYF. The CDR3, as DNA: TGCGCCAGCAGCCCGCAACGGGGAATTATCTCTGGAAACACCATATATTTT.